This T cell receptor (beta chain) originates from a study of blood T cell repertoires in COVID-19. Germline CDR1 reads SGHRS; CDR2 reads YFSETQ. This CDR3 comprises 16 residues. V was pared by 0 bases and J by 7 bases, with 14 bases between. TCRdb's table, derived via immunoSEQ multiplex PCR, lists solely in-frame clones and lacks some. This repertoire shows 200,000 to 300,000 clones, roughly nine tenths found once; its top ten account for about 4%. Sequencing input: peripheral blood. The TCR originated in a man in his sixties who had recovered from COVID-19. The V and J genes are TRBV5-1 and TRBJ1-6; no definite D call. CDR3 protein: CASSLGGSVENSPLHF. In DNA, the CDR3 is TGCGCCAGCAGCTTGGGAGGTTCGGTGGAAAATTCACCCCTCCACTTT. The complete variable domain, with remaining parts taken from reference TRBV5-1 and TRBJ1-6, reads KAGVTQTPRYLIKTRGQQVTLSCSPISGHRSVSWYQQTPGQGLQFLFEYFSETQRNKGNFPGRFSGRQFSNSRSEMNVSTLELGDSALYLCASSLGGSVENSPLHFGNGTRLTVT.